What follows are 24 T cell receptor beta chains derived from one specimen sequenced in a study of blood T cells in healthy people across ages. Together with a sample-barcoded 5' primer, a J-beta primer mix was included in a second PCR lasting about 7 to 11 cycles. TCRdb analysed the 5' RACE reads with MiXCR anew, one entry per CDR3 protein. The data show 1,300,000 or so distinct CDR3 sequences, with approximately 63% seen just once and about 6.7% held by the top ten. What was sequenced was blood. The receptors come from a man between 18 and 29 years old in good health.

This clonotype was seen more than once but under ten times. This chain joins TRBV6-5 and TRBJ2-4; 9 bases are shared with TRBD1. TRBJ2-5 matches the DNA end more closely, so the J call is doubtful. CDR3 length: 13 residues. Germline loops: CDR1 MNHEY, CDR2 SVGAGI. Here the CDR3 DNA reads TGTGCCAGCAGTTACGGACAGGGGGAGACCCAGTACTTC. It translates to CASSYGQGETQYF.

This clonotype was observed a few times. The rearrangement joins TRBV12-3 or TRBV12-4 to TRBJ2-1, with D tentatively TRBD2 (5 bases). TRBJ2-7 explains the end of the DNA better; the J call may be wrong. This CDR3 contains 15 residues. The CDR3 loop is CASSLDASSYNEQYF. Here the CDR3 DNA reads TGTGCCAGCAGCCTTGACGCTAGCTCCTACAATGAGCAGTACTTC.

The J gene is TRBJ1-1, the V gene TRBV14; the D is unclear. Trimming removed 3 bases from V and 3 bases from J, with 5 bases in between. Germline V gives CDR1 SGHDN, CDR2 FVKESK. The CDR3 sequence is 12 residues long. The DNA for the CDR3 is TGTGCCAGCAGCCAGTCACACACTGAAGCTTTCTTT. It encodes CASSQSHTEAFF.

The chain carries TRBV29-1 and TRBJ1-1; 8 bases are shared with TRBD1. The J segment lost 5 bases and the V segment lost 4 bases, leaving 6 bases of the junction unmatched. Germline V gene sequence: CDR1 SQVTM, CDR2 ANQGSEA. The CDR3 loop spans 13 amino acids. CDR3 sequence (DNA): TGCAGCGTTGTCCATCAGGGGGCAACTGAAGCTTTCTTT. Amino acid sequence: CSVVHQGATEAFF.

The chain recombines TRBV7-2 with TRBJ2-1, with D perhaps being TRBD1 or TRBD2 (7 bases each). CDR3 size: 14 residues. V was trimmed by 4 bases and J by 7 bases, leaving 14 bases between them. Germline CDR1 reads SGHTA; CDR2 reads FQGNSA. The CDR3: CASSWRQGGNEQFF. The CDR3 DNA follows: TGTGCCAGCAGCTGGAGACAGGGAGGGAATGAGCAGTTCTTC.

Details on this clonotype: At one boundary the junction diverges from the germline segment, which might be a read error. V gene TRBV4-2 combines with J gene TRBJ2-3; D remains unclear. This CDR3 contains 13 residues. Germline V gives CDR1 LGHNA, CDR2 YNFKEQ. The CDR3, as DNA: TGTGCCAACAGCCAAGCCAGGTCAGATACGCAGTATTTT. This gives the protein CANSQARSDTQYF.

This clonotype was observed a handful of times. The chain employs TRBV12-5 and TRBJ2-7; D uncertain. Germline V gene lookup returns CDR1 LGHNT and CDR2 FRNRAP. The germline V and J ends were trimmed by 6 bases and 6 bases, with 9 bases remaining between them. The CDR3 covers 11 residues. The CDR3 DNA follows: TGTGCTAGTGGCGTGGCCGTCGAGCAGTACTTC. This translates into CASGVAVEQYF. The variable domain in full, completed from reference TRBV12-5 and TRBJ2-7, reads DARVTQTPRHKVTEMGQEVTMRCQPILGHNTVFWYRQTMMQGLELLAYFRNRAPLDDSGMPKDRFSAEMPDATLATLKIQPSEPRDSAVYFCASGVAVEQYFGPGTRLTVT.

The chain carries TRBV6-5 and TRBJ2-5, with TRBD2 as a possible D gene (6 bases). V was pared by 8 bases and J by 6 bases, with 16 bases between. Germline CDR1 MNHEY, CDR2 SVGAGI. This CDR3 has 13 residues. The CDR3 spells CASQEEGTKTQYF. Written as DNA, the CDR3 is TGTGCCAGCCAAGAGGAGGGAACAAAGACCCAGTACTTC.

This clonotype showed up just a few times. The rearrangement links TRBV29-1 to TRBJ2-1; TRBD2 agrees at 9 bases. Germline lookup yields CDR1 SQVTM and CDR2 ANQGSEA. The CDR3 is 16 amino acids. V gave up 3 bases and J gave up 0 bases; unmatched junction bases: 6. The CDR3 spells CSVDSGGTSSYNEQFF. In DNA, the CDR3 is TGCAGCGTTGACAGCGGGGGGACTTCCTCCTACAATGAGCAGTTCTTC.

This clonotype was counted only a few times. As DNA, the CDR3 is TGTGCCAGCAGTCCCGGCAGCAGGGGGAACACTGAAGCTTTCTTT. It encodes CASSPGSRGNTEAFF. V usage is TRBV7-9 and J usage is TRBJ1-1; weak D call: TRBD1 (6 bases). CDR3 size: 15 residues. The germline V gene has CDR1 SEHNR and CDR2 FQNEAQ (reference sequence). Trimming removed 6 bases from V and 1 base from J, with 15 bases in between.

This clonotype was detected a few times. The chain recombines TRBV5-1 with TRBJ2-7, with 10 bases that match TRBD2. Germline V gene sequence: CDR1 SGHRS, CDR2 YFSETQ. V shed 4 bases and J 1 base; nucleotides not matched to a gene: 2. The CDR3 consists of 14 residues. The CDR3 sequence: CASSTSGVSYEQYF. CDR3 bases: TGCGCCAGCAGCACTAGCGGGGTGTCCTACGAGCAGTACTTC.

The CDR3 protein is CASSSDFSSGGSSYNEQFF. DNA of the CDR3: TGTGCCAGCAGCTCCGACTTTTCTAGCGGGGGAAGCTCCTACAATGAGCAGTTCTTC. The gene calls are TRBV7-9 and TRBJ2-1, with TRBD2 identical over 10 bases. Germline V gene lookup returns CDR1 SEHNR and CDR2 FQNEAQ (reference sequence). This CDR3 is built from 19 residues. Trimming removed 4 bases from V and 0 bases from J; junction bases left unmatched: 12.

In its sample, this clonotype was seen a few times. At one end, the junction sequence differs from germline, possibly due to a read error. The chain carries TRBV7-8 and TRBJ2-7; tentatively, D is TRBD1 (5 bases). CDR1 SGHVS and CDR2 FQNEAQ come from the germline V gene. The CDR3 is made up of 14 amino acids. The CDR3 region has the DNA TGTGCCAGCAGATCAGACAGTTCATCCTCCGAGCAGTACTTC. It encodes CASRSDSSSSEQYF.

The chain carries TRBV10-2 and TRBJ2-3; D remains ambiguous. V lost 0 bases and J lost 2, with 9 bases in between. Germline lookup yields CDR1 WSHSY and CDR2 SAAADI. The CDR3 has 15 amino acids. CDR3 loop: CASSESWLSTDTQYF. The CDR3 bases are TGCGCCAGCAGTGAGTCTTGGCTTTCCACAGATACGCAGTATTTT.

This rearrangement joins TRBV28 to TRBJ2-7; a possible D gene is TRBD1 (5 bases). This CDR3 spans 14 amino acids. Trimming pared 1 base from V and 3 bases from J, leaving 10 bases between. Germline lookup yields CDR1 MDHEN and CDR2 SYDVKM. Here the CDR3 reads CASSLSRANYEQYF. CDR3 nucleotides: TGTGCCAGCAGTTTATCCAGGGCCAACTACGAGCAGTACTTC.

The chain carries TRBV20-1 and TRBJ1-6, with D tentatively TRBD1 (5 bases). Germline CDR1 is DFQATT and CDR2 is SNEGSKA (reference sequence). The germline V and J ends were trimmed by 5 bases and 4 bases, with 24 bases remaining between them. The CDR3 is made up of 18 amino acids. The CDR3: CSARRGAGGTRYNSPLHF. The CDR3 coding sequence is TGCAGTGCTCGACGGGGAGCGGGGGGGACTCGTTATAATTCACCCCTCCACTTT.

This clonotype has a handful of counts. This rearrangement joins TRBV7-9 to TRBJ1-2; no definite D call. Germline V gene sequence: CDR1 SEHNR, CDR2 FQNEAQ (reference sequence). With 5 bases removed from V and 8 bases from J, the gap between germline ends came to 21 bases. CDR3 length: 15 amino acids. DNA for the CDR3: TGTGCCAGCAGCCCGATAGGTCCTCGGAAGAGAGGCTACACCTTC. This sequence encodes CASSPIGPRKRGYTF.

The chain has TRBV11-2 and TRBJ2-7; D may be TRBD2 (6 bases). This CDR3 is built from 16 residues. The germline gives CDR1 SGHAT, CDR2 FQNNGV. Trimming pared 6 bases from V and 4 bases from J, leaving 22 bases between. DNA of the CDR3: TGTGCCAGCAGTCCGGTTGGGTTCGGGAGAGTTTACGAGCAGTACTTC. As protein: CASSPVGFGRVYEQYF.

This clonotype has only a few counts. The chain recombines TRBV7-8 with TRBJ2-7, with a possible D match to TRBD2 (6 bases). The CDR3 sequence is 15 residues long. CDR1 SGHVS and CDR2 FQNEAQ come from the germline V gene. V was cut by 5 bases and J by 0 bases, with 14 bases left in between. The chain's CDR3 is CASSPGSFSSYEQYF. The CDR3 nucleotides are TGTGCCAGCAGCCCCGGGAGCTTTAGCTCCTACGAGCAGTACTTC.

The V and J genes are TRBV7-2 and TRBJ2-1; D remains ambiguous. The tail of the sequence fits TRBJ2-7 better, so the J call may be wrong. The germline CDR1 and CDR2 sequences are SGHTA and FQGNSA. This CDR3 spans 15 amino acids. The CDR3 region is CASSPRAENYNEQYF. In DNA, the CDR3 is TGTGCCAGCAGCCCTCGTGCAGAAAACTACAATGAGCAGTACTTC.

The chain couples TRBV7-2 to TRBJ2-1; no clear D gene. Between the trimmed V and J ends, which lost 5 bases and 3 bases, there was a span of 8 bases. The CDR3 spans 13 residues. CDR1 is SGHTA, CDR2 FQGNSA, per germline. The CDR3 protein is CASSPGFYNEQFF. The CDR3 DNA sequence: TGTGCCAGCAGCCCCGGATTCTACAATGAGCAGTTCTTC.

The CDR3 loop is CASRPTGLAGGPTDTQYF. The DNA for the CDR3 is TGTGCCAGCAGGCCAACGGGACTAGCGGGGGGGCCCACAGATACGCAGTATTTT. V and J are TRBV6-2 or TRBV6-3 and TRBJ2-3; 16 bases agree with TRBD2. Germline CDR1 reads MNHEY; CDR2 reads SVGEGT. The CDR3 has 18 amino acids. The trim removed 6 bases at V and 2 bases at J, leaving 8 bases unmatched.

V is TRBV5-1 and J is TRBJ2-7; the D is unclear. CDR1 SGHRS and CDR2 YFSETQ come from the germline V gene. V lost 0 bases and J lost 1, with 8 bases in between. The CDR3 is made up of 14 amino acids. In DNA form, the CDR3 reads TGCGCCAGCAGCTTGGGCCGGGCTTCCTACGAGCAGTACTTC. Its translation is CASSLGRASYEQYF.

The chain is built from TRBV5-6 and TRBJ1-2; D unresolved. V was pared by 4 bases and J by 3 bases, with 13 bases between. This CDR3 has 14 amino acids. The V gene's germline CDR1 is SGHDT and CDR2 YYEEEE. CDR3 residues: CASSPGLTHYGYTF. The CDR3 nucleotides are TGTGCCAGCAGCCCCGGTTTGACCCACTATGGCTACACCTTC. The whole variable domain, remainder taken from reference TRBV5-6 and TRBJ1-2, is DAGVTQSPTHLIKTRGQQVTLRCSPKSGHDTVSWYQQALGQGPQFIFQYYEEEERQRGNFPDRFSGHQFPNYSSELNVNALLLGDSALYLCASSPGLTHYGYTFGSGTRLTVV.